This T cell receptor beta chain was retrieved from a study of regulatory T cells in long-lasting Graves disease. Broader study findings: Favored usage of TRBV28, TRBJ1-2 and TRBJ2-5 was recorded in persistent disease.

Time point denoted: newly diagnosed GD, antithyroid drugs for less than 3 months. PBMC RNA was the source of the TCR library. CDR3 size: 16 residues. Trimming removed 5 bases from V and 9 bases from J; junction bases left unmatched: 15. In germline, CDR1 is SEHNR, CDR2 FQNEAQ (reference sequence). In this sample, this clonotype turned up many times. Its antigen is as yet unknown. TCR beta libraries were built with iRepertoire HTBI primers and Arm-PCR of CDR3 regions. Per the study methods: Identification across samples found 50 to 80 TRBV and around 15 TRBJ segments. TCRdb re-called the multiplex PCR reads through MiXCR, storing one row per CDR3 protein. The V and J calls reflect TCRdb's pipeline rather than the authors' work. The data hold about 460,000 distinct CDR3 sequences, with 14% observed a single time. This sample was shared with a second study, whose subject was T cells in Graves' hyperthyroidism and ophthalmopathy. In that study: When the TCR CDR3 underwent first-round RT-PCR, the HTBI primer set was used. Appearing also in blood were most of the thyroid clonotypes expanded above 0.001.

This sample comprised peripheral blood mononuclear cells (PBMCs), obtained at new diagnosis, from a patient treated with antithyroid drugs. The sequence was collected from a woman between 50 and 59 years old with Graves disease. V gene TRBV7-9 combines with J gene TRBJ2-1, with 8 bases lining up with TRBD2. The CDR3 DNA follows: TGTGCCAGCAGCCCCGGGGAGGGGGGACTAGACACTGAGCAGTTCTTC. This sequence encodes CASSPGEGGLDTEQFF.